This is a list of T cell receptor beta chains from one sample in a study of blood T cells in healthy people across ages. From the 5' RACE reads, TCRdb called clonotypes with MiXCR, one entry per CDR3 protein. The table lists around 800,000 distinct CDR3 sequences, under 55% of them singletons. Input material: blood. The origin of the receptors is a man aged 55 to 69 in good health. CDR3s include the opening cysteine and the closing phenylalanine or tryptophan. Each record gives: J gene, V gene, CDR3 protein.

TRBJ2-7 | TRBV15 | CATSRERTGSYEQYF
TRBJ1-4 | TRBV25-1 | CASSYSKGFNEKLFF
TRBJ2-1 | TRBV7-9 | CASSFSGGINEQFF
TRBJ2-5 | TRBV7-9 | CASSLVGTAVQETQYF
TRBJ1-5 | TRBV7-9 | CASSPGTGGNSNQPQHF
TRBJ2-1 | TRBV24-1 | CATSERDRGFNEQFF
TRBJ1-4 | TRBV5-5 | CASSFGETTNEKLFF
TRBJ2-2 | TRBV4-1 | CASSQDLSSGELFF
TRBJ2-3 | TRBV7-8 | CASSFRLTADTQYF
TRBJ2-7 | TRBV5-1 | CASSFGPPGGEQYF
TRBJ1-2 | TRBV7-9 | CASSPVADYGYTF
TRBJ2-3 | TRBV20-1 | CSATEGDTQYF
TRBJ1-1 | TRBV20-1 | CSAIKRGGANWNTEAFF
TRBJ2-5 | TRBV7-9 | CASSQTGARQETQYF
TRBJ1-4 | TRBV7-9 | CASSSRDSEKLFF
TRBJ2-6 | TRBV12-3/TRBV12-4 | CASLGLAGGSSGANVLTF
TRBJ1-6 | TRBV4-1 | CASSQPLGQGMGSPLHF
TRBJ2-7 | TRBV7-2 | CASSSGGHEQYF
TRBJ2-7 | TRBV3-1 | CASSQGTLAGGSYEQYF
TRBJ1-1 | TRBV10-2 | CASSESTGHLNTEAFF
TRBJ1-1 | TRBV4-3 | CASSQGTTSTEAFF
TRBJ1-1 | TRBV20-1 | CSARDPGVNTEAFF
TRBJ1-4 | TRBV29-1 | CSVEVNSGRNEKLFF
TRBJ1-2 | TRBV4-3 | CASSQSQGEGYTF
TRBJ2-4 | TRBV20-1 | CSAGGLRNIQYF
TRBJ2-5 | TRBV4-3 | CARSQNRRGGPLGTQYF
TRBJ2-7 | TRBV4-1 | CASSQDGDEQYF
TRBJ2-1 | TRBV29-1 | CSTYSYNEQFF
TRBJ2-1 | TRBV7-3 | CASSFSGGDNNEQFF
TRBJ1-2 | TRBV24-1 | CATSGGRLTDGYTF
TRBJ2-1 | TRBV12-3/TRBV12-4 | CASRRRQGNEQFF
TRBJ2-5 | TRBV19 | CASSRGINEQYF
TRBJ2-7 | TRBV20-1 | CSARGTSFGYEQYF
TRBJ2-1 | TRBV7-6 | CASSKIAGGTYNEQFF
TRBJ2-7 | TRBV7-2 | CASSLRGEGLPYEQYF
TRBJ2-7 | TRBV7-8 | CASSLKSGSFYEQYF
TRBJ1-5 | TRBV7-2 | CASSLGGARGEQPQHF
TRBJ2-4 | TRBV12-5 | CASGPDLATIQYF
TRBJ2-6 | TRBV5-6 | CASSLGPSSGANVLTF
TRBJ2-5 | TRBV20-1 | CSASGPPTGQYF
TRBJ2-1 | TRBV28 | CASSLGHSSYNGQFF
TRBJ2-3 | TRBV9 | CASSKEGGVTDTQYF
TRBJ2-5 | TRBV11-3 | CASSLFSGGSETQYF
TRBJ1-6 | TRBV24-1 | CATSDPSTTGVANSPLHF
TRBJ2-5 | TRBV3-1 | CASSQGLAGATYQETQYF
TRBJ2-3 | TRBV7-2 | CASSLGPYTDTQYF
TRBJ1-2 | TRBV12-3/TRBV12-4 | CASSFTQGQHRGYTF
TRBJ1-5 | TRBV2 | CASSEEGVSNQPQHF
TRBJ1-2 | TRBV11-2 | CASRPLHQTSEARNYGYTF
TRBJ2-5 | TRBV10-3 | CAISEPTQETQYF
TRBJ2-1 | TRBV7-9 | CASRVTSGESFYNEQFF
TRBJ2-5 | TRBV24-1 | CAISKRDSLQETQYF
TRBJ2-2 | TRBV12-3/TRBV12-4 | CASIIHNAGELFF
TRBJ2-3 | TRBV7-2 | CASRKGSTDTQYF
TRBJ2-3 | TRBV6-1 | CAIGQIDTQYF